There are a few counts of the clone carrying this TCR beta chain. Its antigen is not identified. This entry belongs to a study of beta chain features in type 1 diabetes. Overall study context: Patient and healthy donor groups were alike in age, gender and cell yields. General observations from the study: Type 1 diabetes patients had TCRB CDR3s that were shorter (moderately but significantly so) in all four CD4+ subsets. At VDJ recombination sites, type 1 diabetes patients had fewer insertions and more deleted nucleotides. Naive, central memory and Treg TCRB repertoires seemed to resemble each other more closely in patients than they did in healthy donors.

TCRB transcripts that were expressed got sequenced, as all of the isolated RNA had been reverse transcribed. TCRdb's copy holds only in-frame clones and misses some; the assay was immunoSEQ multiplex PCR. There are more than 300,000 clones in the sample; approximately 16% occur only once, and approximately 0.019% lies in the top ten. Between the trimmed V and J ends, which lost 4 bases and 2 bases, there was a span of 8 bases. The CDR3 is 13 residues long. CDR1 and CDR2 from the germline V gene are LNHDA and SQIVND (reference sequence). The chain recombines TRBV19 with TRBJ2-5, with D possibly being TRBD1 (5 bases). The clonotype was recovered from a woman under 30 in good health. The sample consisted of naive CD4+ T cells from blood. The DNA of the CDR3 is TGTGCCAGTAGTAGTGACAGACAAGAGACCCAGTACTTC. Encoded protein: CASSSDRQETQYF. Full variable domain (missing parts from reference TRBV19 and TRBJ2-5): DGGITQSPKYLFRKEGQNVTLSCEQNLNHDAMYWYRQDPGQGLRLIYYSQIVNDFQKGDIAEGYSVSREKKESFPLTVTSAQKNPTAFYLCASSSDRQETQYFGPGTRLLVL.